This TCR beta chain was recorded in a study of long-term antiretroviral therapy in people with HIV. Whole-study results and caveats: The range of CDR3 lengths in HIV repertoires proved narrower than that found in controls.

Comment on this clone: Its antigen remains unidentified.

Samples were assayed with immunoSEQ v3.0 at survey level. Method: immunoSEQ multiplex PCR; TCRdb's copy keeps in-frame clones and lacks some. The table records about 30,000 clones, approximately 90% of them present only once. Germline values: CDR1 MNHNY, CDR2 SVGAGI (reference sequence). V shed 8 bases and J shed 5 bases, with 13 bases lying between them. This CDR3 comprises 12 residues. Sequenced here: unsorted PBMCs, sampled around 5 years before starting antiretroviral therapy. This sequence was found in a man aged 50-59 years with HIV. The chain is built from TRBV6-6 and TRBJ2-7, with D perhaps matching TRBD1 (5 bases). CDR3 nucleotides: TGTGCCAGCCACAACAGGTTCAACGAGCAGTACTTC. This codes for CASHNRFNEQYF.